These 23 T cell receptor beta chains were all obtained from the same sample, sequenced in a study of T-cell reconstitution after alpha-beta-depleted transplantation in children. Using unique molecular identifiers, the investigators prepared the TCRbeta library. TCRdb ran MiXCR on the PCR reads and lists one entry per CDR3 protein. The table lists around 270,000 distinct CDR3 sequences, 10% of them singletons. The specimen comprised PBMCs, sampled before TCRalphabeta/CD19-depleted stem cell transplant. These receptors originate from a boy under two years old with acute myeloid leukemia, due to receive a stem cell transplant.

This clonotype was detected ten times or more. The chain joins TRBV6-5 to TRBJ2-1; 8 bases fit TRBD1. The germline CDR1 and CDR2 sequences are MNHEY and SVGAGI. CDR3 length: 15 residues. Unmatched junction bases numbered 9, after V lost 4 bases and J lost 7 bases. CDR3 region: CASSSGTGKGNEQFF. CDR3 nucleotides: TGTGCCAGCAGTTCCGGGACAGGTAAAGGGAATGAGCAGTTCTTC.

This clonotype was seen many times. V gene TRBV5-1 combines with J gene TRBJ2-7; TRBD1 is a possible D gene (6 bases). The CDR3 is 14 amino acids. Looked up from germline, CDR1 is SGHRS and CDR2 is YFSETQ. Trimming removed 4 bases at V and 4 bases at J, with 15 bases between. CDR3 sequence reads: CASSPRQGRYEQYF. For the CDR3, the DNA is TGCGCCAGCAGCCCCCGCCAGGGGCGATACGAGCAGTACTTC.

V and J are TRBV20-1 and TRBJ2-2; no clear D gene. The length of the CDR3 is 14 residues. The V gene's germline CDR1 is DFQATT and CDR2 SNEGSKA (reference sequence). The V and J ends lost 7 bases and 4 bases respectively, with 16 bases between them. The CDR3 DNA reads TGCAGTGTGAGGATGCTCGACGGCACCGGGGAGCTGTTTTTT. This encodes CSVRMLDGTGELFF.

This clonotype was detected ten times or more. The CDR3 is CASSFLGHLNTEAFF. For the CDR3, the DNA is TGTGCCAGCAGTTTCCTTGGACACCTGAACACTGAAGCTTTCTTT. This chain links TRBV28 with TRBJ1-1; maybe TRBD1 (5 bases). The CDR3 is made up of 15 amino acids. The germline V gene encodes CDR1 MDHEN and CDR2 SYDVKM. Trimming removed 3 bases at V and 0 bases at J, with 11 bases between. Full variable domain (outside the CDR3, taken from reference TRBV28 and TRBJ1-1): DVKVTQSSRYLVKRTGEKVFLECVQDMDHENMFWYRQDPGLGLRLIYFSYDVKMKEKGDIPEGYSVSREKKERFSLILESASTNQTSMYLCASSFLGHLNTEAFFGQGTRLTVV.

The chain carries TRBV4-2 and TRBJ2-2; D call uncertain. The CDR3 runs 15 residues. V was clipped by 10 bases and J by 2 bases, with 17 bases between them. Germline V CDR1 and CDR2: LGHNA, YNFKEQ. Here the CDR3 DNA reads TGTGCCATCGGCCCTGGGATCTTTAACACCGGGGAGCTGTTTTTT. Its protein product is CAIGPGIFNTGELFF.

This clonotype was counted at least ten times. The gene calls are TRBV29-1 and TRBJ2-2, with D hard to call. From germline, CDR1 is SQVTM and CDR2 ANQGSEA. V was shortened by 4 bases and J by 6 bases, with 9 bases between the two germline ends. CDR3 size: 12 residues. In DNA, the CDR3 is TGCAGCGTTGTTGGGAAGGCCGGGGAGCTGTTTTTT. Translation: CSVVGKAGELFF.

The chain uses TRBV15 and TRBJ2-7, with 8 bases aligning to TRBD1. J was trimmed by 5 bases and V by 2 bases; bases with no gene match: 8. Germline values: CDR1 LNHNV, CDR2 YYDKDF (reference sequence). There are 15 residues in the CDR3. The CDR3 loop reads CATSRSWTGIDEQYF. For the CDR3, the DNA is TGTGCCACCAGCAGATCCTGGACAGGGATCGACGAGCAGTACTTC.

This clonotype occurred many times. This chain joins TRBV27 and TRBJ2-1, with D unresolved. The CDR3 covers 16 residues. Trimming removed 1 base from V and 0 bases from J, with 10 bases in between. Per germline, CDR1 MNHEY and CDR2 SMNVEV (reference sequence). The CDR3 coding sequence is TGTGCCAGCAGTTTATACCCACAGTACTCCTACAATGAGCAGTTCTTC. It yields the protein CASSLYPQYSYNEQFF.

The sample holds many counts of this clonotype. The rearrangement links TRBV5-1 to TRBJ1-1, with D possibly TRBD1 on 5 matching bases. V lost 4 bases, J lost 1 base, and 11 bases lay in between. The V gene's germline CDR1 is SGHRS and CDR2 YFSETQ. CDR3 size: 14 residues. The CDR3 protein is CASSLLQGNTEAFF. CDR3 nucleotides: TGCGCCAGCAGCCTCCTTCAGGGGAACACTGAAGCTTTCTTT. The full variable domain, with the rest looked up from reference TRBV5-1 and TRBJ1-1, is KAGVTQTPRYLIKTRGQQVTLSCSPISGHRSVSWYQQTPGQGLQFLFEYFSETQRNKGNFPGRFSGRQFSNSRSEMNVSTLELGDSALYLCASSLLQGNTEAFFGQGTRLTVV.

This clonotype was observed at least ten times. V is TRBV29-1 and J is TRBJ1-3; no clear D gene. The V gene lost 7 bases and the J gene lost 8 bases, with 15 bases spanning the gap. Germline V gene lookup returns CDR1 SQVTM and CDR2 ANQGSEA. CDR3 length: 12 amino acids. The CDR3 spells CSGAKGADTIYF. The CDR3 nucleotides read TGCAGCGGGGCGAAGGGTGCGGACACCATATATTTT.

This clonotype was found many times. This rearrangement joins TRBV28 to TRBJ2-1; 10 bases agree with TRBD1. Germline assignment: CDR1 MDHEN and CDR2 SYDVKM. The trim removed 5 bases at V and 4 bases at J, leaving 5 bases unmatched. CDR3 length equals 15 residues. The CDR3 sequence is CASSQTGGAYNEQFF. DNA of the CDR3: TGTGCCAGCAGTCAGACAGGGGGCGCTTACAATGAGCAGTTCTTC.

This clonotype was found many times. The chain combines TRBV5-1 with TRBJ2-7, with 9 nucleotides matching TRBD2. In germline, CDR1 is SGHRS, CDR2 YFSETQ. The V and J ends lost 2 bases and 2 bases, in that order; junction bases with no gene match: 2. The CDR3 sequence is 14 residues long. The CDR3 is CASSFAGGPYEQYF. The CDR3 coding sequence is TGCGCCAGCAGCTTTGCGGGAGGGCCCTACGAGCAGTACTTC.

At least ten counts were recorded for this clonotype. The chain joins TRBV5-1 to TRBJ2-7, with D uncertain. The CDR3 sequence is 15 residues long. CDR1 and CDR2 from the germline V gene are SGHRS and YFSETQ. V was pared by 4 bases and J by 5 bases, with 19 bases between. CDR3 residues: CASSPFLTTENEQYF. DNA for the CDR3: TGCGCCAGCAGCCCTTTCCTTACAACAGAAAACGAGCAGTACTTC.

In this sample, this clonotype turned up many times. This chain uses TRBV7-6 with TRBJ1-3; the match to TRBD1 covers 9 bases. CDR1 and CDR2 (germline): SGHVS, FNYEAQ. The CDR3 is 18 residues long. The ends lost 5 bases at V and 0 bases at J; junction bases unmatched: 11. CDR3 in amino acids: CASSPAGQGLLSGNTIYF. CDR3 in DNA: TGTGCCAGCAGCCCTGCGGGACAGGGACTTCTCTCTGGAAACACCATATATTTT.

This clonotype was found many times. The rearrangement joins TRBV12-3 or TRBV12-4 to TRBJ2-4; 7 positions agree with TRBD1. Trimming cost V 6 bases and J 7 bases; bases outside gene matches: 6. The CDR3 totals 13 residues. CDR3 nucleotides: TGTGCCAGCAGACCGACAGGGATCAACATTCAGTACTTC. Its translation: CASRPTGINIQYF.

This clonotype was recorded many times. The CDR3 sequence: CASSLGVVSPNEQFF. In nucleotides, the CDR3 is TGTGCCAGCAGCTTAGGAGTGGTCTCCCCCAATGAGCAGTTCTTC. The chain employs TRBV11-2 and TRBJ2-1; D not certain. The CDR3 extends over 15 amino acids. CDR1 is SGHAT, CDR2 FQNNGV, per germline. Deletions cut 1 base from V and 6 bases from J, with 13 bases between.

The sample holds many counts of this clonotype. DNA for the CDR3: TGCGCCAGCCGGGACAGGTCTATGAACACTGAAGCTTTCTTT. This sequence encodes CASRDRSMNTEAFF. The chain employs TRBV5-1 and TRBJ1-1, with TRBD1 matching 8 bases. With 7 bases clipped from V and 0 bases from J, the junction kept 5 bases outside the gene matches. CDR1 and CDR2 from the germline V gene are SGHRS and YFSETQ. The length of the CDR3 is 14 residues.

The sample holds many counts of this clonotype. The rearrangement links TRBV9 to TRBJ2-1; the D gene is possibly TRBD1 (6 bases). CDR1 is SGDLS, CDR2 YYNGEE, per germline. Trimming took off 4 bases at V and 3 bases at J, with 14 bases between the two ends. The CDR3 spans 15 residues. This CDR3 reads CASSSSGTNYNEQFF. Here the CDR3 DNA reads TGTGCCAGCAGCTCTTCCGGGACAAACTACAATGAGCAGTTCTTC.

In its sample, this clonotype was seen many times. The chain has TRBV5-1 and TRBJ2-7; TRBD1 matches at 7 bases. With V trimmed by 4 bases and J by 3 bases, 4 bases remained unmatched. The CDR3 loop spans 13 amino acids. The germline gives CDR1 SGHRS, CDR2 YFSETQ. The CDR3 DNA reads as TGCGCCAGCAGCCCGGGACAGCGCTACGAGCAGTACTTC. Its translation: CASSPGQRYEQYF.

The rearrangement uses TRBV11-2 and TRBJ2-3, with 13 nucleotides matching TRBD2. The V segment lost 0 bases and the J segment 4 bases; nucleotides outside the gene matches: 4. Germline V gene data show CDR1 as SGHAT and CDR2 as FQNNGV. The CDR3 length is 17 residues. CDR3 in DNA: TGTGCCAGCAGCTTAGAAACTAGCGGGGGGGCGTCAGATACGCAGTATTTT. It yields the protein CASSLETSGGASDTQYF.

This clonotype came up many times. The chain recombines TRBV4-3 with TRBJ2-5; 12 positions match TRBD2. Germline CDR1 is LGHNA and CDR2 is YSLEER. The junction had 5 bases not matched to a gene; V was cut back by 1 base and J by 5 bases. CDR3 length: 16 amino acids. The CDR3 here is CASSQGLAGVRETQYF. In DNA, the CDR3 is TGCGCCAGCAGCCAAGGACTAGCGGGAGTGAGGGAGACCCAGTACTTC.

This clonotype was observed many times. This chain links TRBV27 with TRBJ2-7; 8 nucleotides line up with TRBD1. Germline CDR1 and CDR2: MNHEY and SMNVEV (reference sequence). The V segment lost 0 bases and the J segment 6 bases; nucleotides outside the gene matches: 7. This CDR3 region has 15 residues. The CDR3 DNA sequence: TGTGCCAGCAGTTTATCGCGGGACAGGCGTTTCGAGCAGTACTTC. Protein product: CASSLSRDRRFEQYF.

This clonotype showed up many times. The chain joins TRBV20-1 to TRBJ2-5; D possibly corresponds to TRBD2 (5 bases). The ends were cut back, 0 bases at V and 3 bases at J, with 11 bases in the middle. CDR3 length: 14 residues. Per germline, CDR1 DFQATT and CDR2 SNEGSKA (reference sequence). CDR3 nucleotides: TGCAGTGCTAGAGATCCCACTAGAAAAGAGACCCAGTACTTC. This translates into CSARDPTRKETQYF.